A selection of T cell receptor beta chains follows, all from one sample in a study of CD8 T cells in ankylosing spondylitis. Via MiXCR, TCRdb re-called the 5' RACE reads, giving one row per CDR3 protein. The data contain fewer than 550,000 distinct CDR3 sequences, less than 6% of them singletons. Sequenced input: blood, either unsorted or a sorted T cell fraction (not recorded which). The receptors shown here come from a male donor with ankylosing spondylitis. The CDR3 runs from the conserved cysteine through the conserved F or W. D genes are given only for firm matches. The size field is filled for only some rows; it gives once, few, many or a size class.

>TRBJ1-5|many|TRBV18|TRBD1
TGTGCCAGCTCACCACCGAGCAATATGGGACAGCTGCATTTT
CASSPPSNMGQLHF
>TRBJ2-5|many|TRBV11-2|TRBD2
TGTGCCAGCAGCTACATTACCGGACTAGCGGGGGGCACCCAAGAGACCCAGTACTTC
CASSYITGLAGGTQETQYF
>TRBJ1-6|many|TRBV11-2|TRBD1
TGTGCCAGCGGACCGGGACAGCATTCAGCCCTCCACTTT
CASGPGQHSALHF
>TRBJ1-1|many|TRBV12-5|-
TGTGCTAGTGGTTTGGAACCGCCAGGAGGAAGGACTGAAGCTTTCTTT
CASGLEPPGGRTEAFF
>TRBJ2-7|many|TRBV28|TRBD1
TGTGCCAGCAGGGTAGGGGGCTTCTCCTACGAGCAGTACTTC
CASRVGGFSYEQYF
>TRBJ2-4|many|TRBV5-4|-
TGTGCCAGCAGCCCCAGCTCCCCTCTAGCCAAAAACATTCAGTACTTC
CASSPSSPLAKNIQYF
>TRBJ1-2|many|TRBV6-1|-
TGTGCCAGCAGCACCTTACGTAATGGTGTGAGCTACACCTTC
CASSTLRNGVSYTF
>TRBJ2-5|many|TRBV15|-
TGTGCCACCAGCAGAGGCTTTACAGGGATCCAAGAGACCCAGTACTTC
CATSRGFTGIQETQYF
>TRBJ2-7|many|TRBV15|TRBD1
TGTGCCACCAGCAGAGGAGGGGACAGCTTCTACGAGCAGTACTTC
CATSRGGDSFYEQYF
>TRBJ1-1|many|TRBV12-3/TRBV12-4|-
TGTGCCAGCAGTTACCTCGGGGACACGGCTTTCTTT
CASSYLGDTAFF
>TRBJ1-4|many|TRBV5-1|TRBD1
TGCGCCAGCAGCGTCGACAGGGGGCCCGAAAAACTGTTTTTT
CASSVDRGPEKLFF
>TRBJ2-7|-|TRBV6-1|TRBD1
TGTGCCAGCAGTCGACCGGGACAGATATACGAGCAGTACTTC
CASSRPGQIYEQYF
>TRBJ1-5|many|TRBV28|TRBD1
TGTGCCAGTAGGGGGCTATTGAGGGTTAGCAATCAGCCCCAGCATTTT
CASRGLLRVSNQPQHF
>TRBJ1-2|many|TRBV7-9|-
TGTGCCAGCACCTTAATGCAGGGGAGCTACACCTTC
CASTLMQGSYTF
>TRBJ2-7|many|TRBV4-2|-
TGTGCCAGCAGCCTGGCGAGGGGGGCGCAATCGTCCTACGAGCAGTACTTC
CASSLARGAQSSYEQYF
>TRBJ1-1|many|TRBV7-2|-
TGTGCCAGCAGCCGGGAGACAGGAAGGGAAGCTTTCTTT
CASSRETGREAFF
>TRBJ2-4|many|TRBV29-1|TRBD1
TGCAGCGTTACAGGGGTGTATAACATTCAGTACTTC
CSVTGVYNIQYF
>TRBJ2-1|many|TRBV6-2/TRBV6-3|-
TGTGCCAGCAGTGACCCGCACGATGAGCAGTTCTTC
CASSDPHDEQFF
>TRBJ2-7|-|TRBV4-1|-
TGCGCCAGCAGCCAAGCCGATGGGTACGAGCAGTACTTC
CASSQADGYEQYF
>TRBJ2-1|many|TRBV7-9|TRBD2
TGTGCCAGCAGTCGAAGCGGGAGGGCGGGTTACAATGAGCAGTTCTTC
CASSRSGRAGYNEQFF
>TRBJ2-7|many|TRBV5-6|TRBD2
TGTGCCAGCAAACTCCGGGACGGGAGGTTCTACGAGCAGTACTTC
CASKLRDGRFYEQYF